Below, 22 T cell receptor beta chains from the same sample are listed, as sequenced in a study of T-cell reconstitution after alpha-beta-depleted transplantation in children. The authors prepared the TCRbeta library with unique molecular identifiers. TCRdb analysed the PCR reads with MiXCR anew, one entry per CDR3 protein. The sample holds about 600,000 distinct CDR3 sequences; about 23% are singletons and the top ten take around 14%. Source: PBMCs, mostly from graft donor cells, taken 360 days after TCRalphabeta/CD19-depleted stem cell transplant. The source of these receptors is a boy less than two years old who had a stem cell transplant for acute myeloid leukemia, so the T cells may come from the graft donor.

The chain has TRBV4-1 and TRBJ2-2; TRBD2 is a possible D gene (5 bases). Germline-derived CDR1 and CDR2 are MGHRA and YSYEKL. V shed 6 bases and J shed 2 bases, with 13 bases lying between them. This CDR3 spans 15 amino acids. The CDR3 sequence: CASRRVSPNTGELFF. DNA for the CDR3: TGCGCCAGCAGGCGGGTGTCCCCTAACACCGGGGAGCTGTTTTTT.

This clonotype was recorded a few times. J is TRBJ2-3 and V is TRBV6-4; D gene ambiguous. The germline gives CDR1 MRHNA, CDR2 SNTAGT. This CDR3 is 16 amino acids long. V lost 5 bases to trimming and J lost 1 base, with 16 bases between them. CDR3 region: CASSKDSSEGTDTQYF. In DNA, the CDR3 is TGTGCCAGCAGTAAAGACTCGAGCGAGGGCACAGATACGCAGTATTTT.

The CDR3: CATSGANSYEQYF. CDR3 nucleotide sequence: TGTGCCACCTCGGGTGCTAACTCCTACGAGCAGTACTTC. The chain carries TRBV24-1 and TRBJ2-7; D is uncertain. Germline CDR1 KGHDR, CDR2 SFDVKD. With 9 bases removed from V and 0 bases from J, the gap between germline ends came to 11 bases. The CDR3 runs 13 residues.

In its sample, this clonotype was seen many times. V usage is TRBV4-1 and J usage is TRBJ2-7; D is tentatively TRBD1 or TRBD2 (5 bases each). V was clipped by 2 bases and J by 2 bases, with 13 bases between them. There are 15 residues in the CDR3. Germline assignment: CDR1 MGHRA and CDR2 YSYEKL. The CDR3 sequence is CASSQFGTGPYEQYV. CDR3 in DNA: TGCGCCAGCAGCCAATTCGGGACCGGGCCCTACGAGCAGTACGTC.

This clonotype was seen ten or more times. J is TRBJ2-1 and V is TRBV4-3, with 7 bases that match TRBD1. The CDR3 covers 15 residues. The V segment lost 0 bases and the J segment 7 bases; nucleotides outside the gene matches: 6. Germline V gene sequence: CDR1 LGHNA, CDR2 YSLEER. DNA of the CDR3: TGCGCCAGCAGCCAAGAGGGGACAGTAATAAATGAGCAGTTCTTC. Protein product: CASSQEGTVINEQFF.

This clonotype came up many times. The DNA for the CDR3 is TGCAGTAAAGCCTTGTCATACAGGGAGATTGAGCAGTTCTTC. Translation: CSKALSYREIEQFF. This chain links TRBV20-1 with TRBJ2-1, with D tentatively TRBD1 (6 bases). This CDR3 has 14 residues. Germline lookup yields CDR1 DFQATT and CDR2 SNEGSKA (reference sequence). Trimming removed 8 bases from V and 9 bases from J, with 23 bases in between.

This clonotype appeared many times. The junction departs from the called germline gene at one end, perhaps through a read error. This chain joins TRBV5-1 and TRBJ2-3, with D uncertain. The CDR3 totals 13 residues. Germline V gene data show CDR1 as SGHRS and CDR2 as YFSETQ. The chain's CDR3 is CASSSQGTDTQYF. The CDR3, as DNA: TGTGCCAGCAGTTCCCAGGGCACAGATACGCAGTATTTT.

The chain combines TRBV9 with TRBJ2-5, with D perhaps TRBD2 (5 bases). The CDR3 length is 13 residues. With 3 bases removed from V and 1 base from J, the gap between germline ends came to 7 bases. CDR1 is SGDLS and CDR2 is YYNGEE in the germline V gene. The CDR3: CASSGAGQETQYF. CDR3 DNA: TGTGCCAGCAGCGGTGCGGGCCAAGAGACCCAGTACTTC.

The CDR3 DNA is TGTGCCAGCAGGGGCAGAGTCTTCTCTGGAAACACCATATATTTT. It translates to CASRGRVFSGNTIYF. This chain connects TRBV6-1 to TRBJ1-3; D ambiguous. Germline assignment: CDR1 MNHNS and CDR2 SASEGT. CDR3 length equals 15 residues. The V and J ends lost 6 bases and 0 bases respectively, with 12 bases between them.

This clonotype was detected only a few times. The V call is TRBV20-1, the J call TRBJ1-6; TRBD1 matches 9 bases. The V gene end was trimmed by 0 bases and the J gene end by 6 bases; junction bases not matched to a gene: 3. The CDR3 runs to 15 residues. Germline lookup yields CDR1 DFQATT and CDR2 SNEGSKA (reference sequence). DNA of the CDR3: TGCAGTGCTAGAGATGTGGGACAGGGTAATTCACCCCTCCACTTT. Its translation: CSARDVGQGNSPLHF.

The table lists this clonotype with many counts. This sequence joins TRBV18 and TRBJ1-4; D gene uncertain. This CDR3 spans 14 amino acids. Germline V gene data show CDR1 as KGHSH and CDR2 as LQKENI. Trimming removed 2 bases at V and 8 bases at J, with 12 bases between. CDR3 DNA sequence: TGTGCCAGCTCACCAGTGGAGGGAAGGGAAAAACTGTTTTTT. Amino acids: CASSPVEGREKLFF.

The CDR3 protein is CASSFGTGGRGTEAFF. CDR3 in DNA: TGTGCCAGCAGTTTCGGGACAGGCGGTCGTGGCACTGAAGCTTTCTTT. The chain is built from TRBV27 and TRBJ1-1; TRBD1 aligns across 8 bases. Trimming at V came to 3 bases and at J to 4 bases, leaving 10 bases not matched to a gene. The CDR3 has 16 amino acids. From germline, CDR1 is MNHEY and CDR2 SMNVEV (reference sequence).

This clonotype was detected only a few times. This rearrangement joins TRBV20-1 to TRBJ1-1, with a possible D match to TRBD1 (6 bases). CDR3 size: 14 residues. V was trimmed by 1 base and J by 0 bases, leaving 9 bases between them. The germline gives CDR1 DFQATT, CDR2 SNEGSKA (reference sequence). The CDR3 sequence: CSARVGALNTEAFF. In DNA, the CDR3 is TGCAGTGCTAGAGTGGGGGCCCTGAACACTGAAGCTTTCTTT.

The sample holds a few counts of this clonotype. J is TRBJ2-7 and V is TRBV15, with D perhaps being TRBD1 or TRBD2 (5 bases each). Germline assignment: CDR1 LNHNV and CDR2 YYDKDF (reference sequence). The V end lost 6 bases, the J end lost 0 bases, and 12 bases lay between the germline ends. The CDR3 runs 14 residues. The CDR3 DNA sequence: TGTGCCACCAGGTGGGGGTCCGGCTCCTACGAGCAGTACTTC. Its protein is CATRWGSGSYEQYF.

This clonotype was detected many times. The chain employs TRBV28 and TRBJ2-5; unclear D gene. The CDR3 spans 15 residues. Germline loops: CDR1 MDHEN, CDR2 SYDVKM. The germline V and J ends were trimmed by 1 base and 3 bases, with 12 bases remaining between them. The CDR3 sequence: CASSLFGRREETQYF. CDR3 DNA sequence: TGTGCCAGCAGTTTATTCGGGCGGAGAGAAGAGACCCAGTACTTC.

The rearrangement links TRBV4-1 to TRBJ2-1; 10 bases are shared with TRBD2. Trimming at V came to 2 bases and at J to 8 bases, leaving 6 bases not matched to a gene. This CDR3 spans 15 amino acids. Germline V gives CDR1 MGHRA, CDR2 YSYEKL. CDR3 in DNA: TGCGCCAGCAGCCAACTTGGACTAGCGGTTTATGAGCAGTTCTTC. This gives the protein CASSQLGLAVYEQFF.

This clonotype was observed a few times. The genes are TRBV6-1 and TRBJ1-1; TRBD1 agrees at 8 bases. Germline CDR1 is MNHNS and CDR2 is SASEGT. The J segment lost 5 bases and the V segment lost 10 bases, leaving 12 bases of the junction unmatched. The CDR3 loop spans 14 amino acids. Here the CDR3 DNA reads TGTGCCACAACCCCGGACAGGGTGCGAACTGAAGCTTTCTTT. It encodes CATTPDRVRTEAFF.

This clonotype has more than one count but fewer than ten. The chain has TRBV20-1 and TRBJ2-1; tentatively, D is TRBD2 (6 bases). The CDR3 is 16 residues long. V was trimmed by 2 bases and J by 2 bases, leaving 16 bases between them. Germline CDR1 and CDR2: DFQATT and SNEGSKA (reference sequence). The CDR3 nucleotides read TGCAGTGCTAGACTATCGACTAGAGCGCCCTACAATGAGCAGTTCTTC. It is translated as CSARLSTRAPYNEQFF.

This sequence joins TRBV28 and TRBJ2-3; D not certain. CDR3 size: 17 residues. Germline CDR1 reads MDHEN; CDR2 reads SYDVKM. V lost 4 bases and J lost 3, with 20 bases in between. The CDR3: CASSYSRAGYPTDTQYF. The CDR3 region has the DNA TGTGCCAGCAGTTACTCCCGAGCCGGATATCCGACAGATACGCAGTATTTT.

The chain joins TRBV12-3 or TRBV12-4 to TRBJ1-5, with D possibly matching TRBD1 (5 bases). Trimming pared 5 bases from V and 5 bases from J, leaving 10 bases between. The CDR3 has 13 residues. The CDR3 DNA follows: TGTGCCAGCAGTGCCTTCAGGGATCAGCCCCAGCATTTT. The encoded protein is CASSAFRDQPQHF.

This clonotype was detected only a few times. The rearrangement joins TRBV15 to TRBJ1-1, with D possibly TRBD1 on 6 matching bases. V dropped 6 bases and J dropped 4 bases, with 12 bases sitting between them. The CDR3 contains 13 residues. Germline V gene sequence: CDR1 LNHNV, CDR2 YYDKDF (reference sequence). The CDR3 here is CATRHRVSTEAFF. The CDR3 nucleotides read TGTGCCACCAGGCACAGGGTTTCCACTGAAGCTTTCTTT.

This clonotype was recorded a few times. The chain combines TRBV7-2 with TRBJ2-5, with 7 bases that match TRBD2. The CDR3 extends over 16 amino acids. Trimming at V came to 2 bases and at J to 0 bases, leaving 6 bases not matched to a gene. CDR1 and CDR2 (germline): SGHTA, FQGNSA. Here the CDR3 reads CASSLRMRGYQETQYF. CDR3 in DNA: TGTGCCAGCAGCTTAAGGATGCGGGGGTACCAAGAGACCCAGTACTTC.